This T cell receptor (beta chain) came from a study of blood T cell repertoires in COVID-19. About the study: The study drew acute and convalescent COVID-19 samples from the United States, Italy and Spain. T cells, B-cell-depleted T cells, or PBMCs provided the cDNA or gDNA that served as material.

Original processing methods: Reference gene primer amplification gave nucleated cell count estimates. Sequencing used immunoSEQ multiplex PCR; TCRdb keeps in-frame clones, though not all of them. The DNA was the basis for D and trimming; V, J and clone size are from that table. The table lists fewer than 700,000 clones, roughly nine tenths of them singletons. Recruited during active infection, patients (from Seattle) were subsequently followed longitudinally. Between the trimmed V and J ends, which lost 10 bases and 7 bases, there was a span of 17 bases. This CDR3 region has 13 residues. J is TRBJ1-5 and V is TRBV23-1, with a tentative D call TRBD1 (5 bases). TRBV23-1 belongs to the ORF category, with a function that is uncertain. Sequencing input: peripheral blood. The TCR comes from a woman in her forties or fifties with COVID-19, enrolled during active disease. The DNA for the CDR3 is TGCGCCATCTTCCCGCCAGGGAAGCAGCCCCAGCATTTT. It encodes CAIFPPGKQPQHF.